This TCR beta chain was retrieved from a study of spatial heterogeneity in lung cancer (dated by TCRdb to 2018 to 2020). Some background on the complete study: Beta-chain transcripts were consistently detected in greater numbers than alpha-chain transcripts, which likely reflected higher beta-chain transcript abundance. TCR transcript counts in tumor regions correlated strongly with a T cell transcriptional module score from matched bulk RNA-seq. The study quantitatively compared TCR alpha and beta repertoires across multiple tumor regions, matched nontumor lung and blood in non-small cell lung cancer. At surgery, both alpha and beta chains were TCR-sequenced in roughly 230 tumor regions, over 61 matched nontumor lung samples and 50 to 60 PBMC samples. In the raw uncorrected reads, each unique combination of TCR and UMI appeared more than ten times on average. The study linked features of the TCR repertoire to counts of nonsynonymous mutations, which were determined by whole-exome sequencing of tumor tissue.

This clonotype was counted many times. What antigen it recognizes has not been identified. No clone much larger than this one lies a single base away; base qualities are absent. The research as a whole found: A correlation was observed between the number of expanded intratumoral alpha and beta TCRs and the tumor nonsynonymous mutation count. Counts of ubiquitous and regional expanded TCRs correlated with counts of ubiquitous and regional nonsynonymous mutations, respectively. Confirming at a functional level the hypothesis that regional TCRs recognize regional mutations was considered to require additional single-cell paired TCR alpha and beta sequencing. TCR-seq coverage of tumor T cells was estimated at only 7% to 8.5% for alpha chains and approximately 13% for beta chains.

Receptor amplification or capture employed 5' RACE. The sample was run on a NextSeq 500. In the TCR library protocol, a unique molecular identifier was attached to each TCR cDNA molecule so that PCR and sequencing errors could be corrected. The paper's data handling went like this. TCR identification, UMI-based error correction and CDR3 extraction were all carried out with Decombinator tools. TCRs above a frequency of 2 per 1,000, corresponding to the top 1% of the tumor frequency distribution, were defined as expanded. Expanded tumor TCRs statistically deemed absent (corrected P<0.05) from at least one tumor region were classed as regional, and all other expanded tumor TCRs were classed as ubiquitous. Renyi diversity was computed with the R vegan package after each repertoire had been subsampled 100 times to 5,000 TCRs. CDR3 similarity networks were built from amino acid triplet string-kernel similarity, connecting CDR3s with pairwise similarity above 0.82. TCRdb cleaned the public reads at Q25 with fastp, built clones with MiXCR and kept in-frame beta chains. Rows with one shared CDR3 protein collapse into an entry with the most common genes and DNA. These V and J calls originate from TCRdb's pipeline instead of the authors' own analysis. The sample table holds 20,000 to 30,000 distinct CDR3 sequences, of which roughly 10% were seen once. The ten largest account for more than 6% of the sample.

The time point label for this specimen denotes: sample taken at primary tumor resection. Samples were obtained from about 69 patients with early-stage, untreated non-small cell lung cancer from the lung TRACERx cohort. Whole RNA extracted from tumor and nontumor lung tissue, or from cryopreserved PBMC samples, was used for TCR sequencing without cell sorting. Only patients with enough RNA available from two or more tumor regions were chosen for TCR sequencing. A lung pathologist reviewed the tumor and adjacent nontumor lung specimens before the specimens were selected. Counted from cysteine to phenylalanine, this CDR3 has 13 amino acids. Solely the CDR3 DNA is kept, with 39 bases framed from the first base. The germline V gene gives CDR1 as SGHVS and CDR2 as FNYEAQ. Trimming removed 1 base from V and 7 bases from J, leaving 8 bases between the germline ends.

The rearrangement combines TRBV7-6 with TRBJ2-1; there is no confident call for the D gene. The specimen comprised lung tumor tissue, sampled at surgery. The source of this sequence is a male donor with early-stage non-small cell lung cancer. The sequenced DNA is TGTGCCAGCAGCTTAGTTTCTAGGAATGAGCAGTTCTTC. Its product reads: CASSLVSRNEQFF.